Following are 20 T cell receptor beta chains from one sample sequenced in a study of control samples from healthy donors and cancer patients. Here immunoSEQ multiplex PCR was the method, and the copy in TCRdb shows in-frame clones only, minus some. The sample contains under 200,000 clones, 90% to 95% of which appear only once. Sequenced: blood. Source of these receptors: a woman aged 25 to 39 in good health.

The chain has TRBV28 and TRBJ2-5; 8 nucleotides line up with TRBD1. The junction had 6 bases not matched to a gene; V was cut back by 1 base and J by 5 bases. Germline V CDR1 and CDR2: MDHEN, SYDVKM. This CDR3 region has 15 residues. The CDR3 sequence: CASSLFPGGRETQYF. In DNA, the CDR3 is TGTGCCAGCAGTTTATTCCCAGGGGGCCGTGAGACCCAGTACTTC.

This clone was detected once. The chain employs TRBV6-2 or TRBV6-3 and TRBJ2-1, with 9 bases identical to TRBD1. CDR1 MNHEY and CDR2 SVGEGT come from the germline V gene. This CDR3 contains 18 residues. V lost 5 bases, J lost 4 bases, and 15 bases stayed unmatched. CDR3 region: CASSGTGSVTSRYNEQFF. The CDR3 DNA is TGTGCCAGCAGTGGGACAGGGAGCGTTACATCCCGATACAATGAGCAGTTCTTC.

The CDR3 DNA reads as TGTGCCAGCAGCTCCTCCGGACAGGCTGAAGCTTTCTTT. This translates into CASSSSGQAEAFF. The V gene is TRBV7-8, the J gene TRBJ1-1; TRBD1 matches 7 bases. V trimming: 4 bases; J trimming: 6 bases; junction bases outside the gene matches: 5. Germline loops: CDR1 SGHVS, CDR2 FQNEAQ. CDR3 length: 13 amino acids.

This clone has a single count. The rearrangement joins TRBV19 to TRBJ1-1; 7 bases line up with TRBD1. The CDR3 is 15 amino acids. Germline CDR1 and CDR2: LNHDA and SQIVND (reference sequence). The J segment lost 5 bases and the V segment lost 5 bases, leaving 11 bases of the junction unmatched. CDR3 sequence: CASSASDRAHTEAFF. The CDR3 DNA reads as TGTGCCAGTAGTGCTAGCGACAGGGCTCATACTGAAGCTTTCTTT.

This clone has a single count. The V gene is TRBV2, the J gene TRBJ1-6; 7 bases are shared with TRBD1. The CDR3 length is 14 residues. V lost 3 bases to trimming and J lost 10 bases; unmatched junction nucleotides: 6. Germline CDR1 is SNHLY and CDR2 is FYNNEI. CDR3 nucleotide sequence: TGTGCCAGCAGTGACTACAGGGGAGTCTCACCCCTCCACTTT. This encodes CASSDYRGVSPLHF.

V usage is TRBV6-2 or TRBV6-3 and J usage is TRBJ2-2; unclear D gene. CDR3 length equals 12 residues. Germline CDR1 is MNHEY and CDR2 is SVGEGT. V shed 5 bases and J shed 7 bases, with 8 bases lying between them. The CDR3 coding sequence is TGTGCCAGCAGTCACCCCTACGGGGAGCTGTTTTTT. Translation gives CASSHPYGELFF.

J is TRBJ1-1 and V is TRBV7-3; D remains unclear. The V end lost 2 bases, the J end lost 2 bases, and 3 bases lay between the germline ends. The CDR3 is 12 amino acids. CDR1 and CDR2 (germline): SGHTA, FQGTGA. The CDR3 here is CASSLVNTEAFF. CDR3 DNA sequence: TGTGCCAGCAGCTTAGTTAACACTGAAGCTTTCTTT.

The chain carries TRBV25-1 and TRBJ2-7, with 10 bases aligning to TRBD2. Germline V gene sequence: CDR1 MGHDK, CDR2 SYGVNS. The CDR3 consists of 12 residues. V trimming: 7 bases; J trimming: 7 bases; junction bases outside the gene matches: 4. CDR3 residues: CASTSGSGEQYF. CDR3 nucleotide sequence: TGTGCCAGCACTAGCGGGAGCGGGGAGCAGTACTTC.

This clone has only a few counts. CDR3 coding DNA: TGTGCCAGCAGTTTATCGGGGACAGGAAGGGGGGAAAAACTGTTTTTT. Translated: CASSLSGTGRGEKLFF. The rearrangement links TRBV27 to TRBJ1-4, with 8 bases fitting TRBD1. V shed 0 bases and J 8 bases; nucleotides not matched to a gene: 8. The CDR3 has 16 amino acids. Germline values: CDR1 MNHEY, CDR2 SMNVEV (reference sequence).

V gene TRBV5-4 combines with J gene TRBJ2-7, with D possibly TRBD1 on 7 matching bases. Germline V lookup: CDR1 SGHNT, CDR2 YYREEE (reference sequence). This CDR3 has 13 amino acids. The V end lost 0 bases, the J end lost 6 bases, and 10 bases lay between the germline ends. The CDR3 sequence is CASSLGQGGEQYF. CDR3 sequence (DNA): TGTGCCAGCAGCTTGGGTCAGGGGGGCGAGCAGTACTTC. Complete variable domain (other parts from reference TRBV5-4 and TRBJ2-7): ETGVTQSPTHLIKTRGQQVTLRCSSQSGHNTVSWYQQALGQGPQFIFQYYREEENGRGNFPPRFSGLQFPNYSSELNVNALELDDSALYLCASSLGQGGEQYFGPGTRLTVT.

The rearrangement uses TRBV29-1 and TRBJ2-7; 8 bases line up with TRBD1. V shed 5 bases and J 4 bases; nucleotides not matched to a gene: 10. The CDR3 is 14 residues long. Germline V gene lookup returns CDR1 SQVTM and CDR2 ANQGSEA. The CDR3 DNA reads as TGCAGCGTTATTCGAGACAGGGGACGATACGAGCAGTACTTC. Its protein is CSVIRDRGRYEQYF.

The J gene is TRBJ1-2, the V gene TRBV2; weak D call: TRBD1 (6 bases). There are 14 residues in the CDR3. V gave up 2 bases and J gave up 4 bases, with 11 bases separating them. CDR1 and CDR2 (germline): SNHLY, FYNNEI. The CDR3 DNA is TGTGCCAGCAGTGAATCGGGGGCTGGCTATGGCTACACCTTC. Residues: CASSESGAGYGYTF.

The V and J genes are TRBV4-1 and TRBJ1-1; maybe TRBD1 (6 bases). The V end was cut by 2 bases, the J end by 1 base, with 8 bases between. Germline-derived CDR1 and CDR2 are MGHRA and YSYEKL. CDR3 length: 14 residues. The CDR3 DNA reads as TGCGCCAGCAGCCAATCGGGACAGAACACTGAAGCTTTCTTT. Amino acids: CASSQSGQNTEAFF.

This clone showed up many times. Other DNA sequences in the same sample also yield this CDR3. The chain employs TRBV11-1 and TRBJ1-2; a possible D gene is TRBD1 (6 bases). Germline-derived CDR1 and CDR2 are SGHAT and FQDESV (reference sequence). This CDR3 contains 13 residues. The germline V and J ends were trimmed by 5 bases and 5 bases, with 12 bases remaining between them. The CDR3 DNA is TGTGCCAGCAGCCCGGACAGAGCTTATGGCTACACCTTC. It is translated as CASSPDRAYGYTF.

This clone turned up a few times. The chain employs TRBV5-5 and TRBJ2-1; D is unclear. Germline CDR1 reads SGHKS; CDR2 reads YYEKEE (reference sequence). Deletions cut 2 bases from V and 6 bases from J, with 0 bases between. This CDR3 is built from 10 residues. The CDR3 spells CASSFNEQFF. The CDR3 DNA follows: TGTGCCAGCAGCTTCAATGAGCAGTTCTTC.

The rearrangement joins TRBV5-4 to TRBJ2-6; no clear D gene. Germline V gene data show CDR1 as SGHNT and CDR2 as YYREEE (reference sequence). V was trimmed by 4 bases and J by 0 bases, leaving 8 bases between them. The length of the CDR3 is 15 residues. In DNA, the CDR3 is TGTGCCAGCAGCCCGGTCCGCTCTGGGGCCAACGTCCTGACTTTC. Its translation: CASSPVRSGANVLTF.

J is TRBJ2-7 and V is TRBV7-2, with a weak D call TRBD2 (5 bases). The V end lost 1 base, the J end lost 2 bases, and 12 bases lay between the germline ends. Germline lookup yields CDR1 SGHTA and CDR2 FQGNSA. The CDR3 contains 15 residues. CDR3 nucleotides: TGTGCCAGCAGCTTAGAGGGTGCGGGTGCCTACGAGCAGTACTTC. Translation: CASSLEGAGAYEQYF. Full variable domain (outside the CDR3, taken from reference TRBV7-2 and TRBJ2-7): GAGVSQSPSNKVTEKGKDVELRCDPISGHTALYWYRQSLGQGLEFLIYFQGNSAPDKSGLPSDRFSAERTGGSVSTLTIQRTQQEDSAVYLCASSLEGAGAYEQYFGPGTRLTVT.

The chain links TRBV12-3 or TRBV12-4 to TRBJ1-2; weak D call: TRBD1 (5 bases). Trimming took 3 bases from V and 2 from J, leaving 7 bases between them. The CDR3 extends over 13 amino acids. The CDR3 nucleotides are TGTGCCAGCAGTTTTAGGGGAAACTATGGCTACACCTTC. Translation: CASSFRGNYGYTF.

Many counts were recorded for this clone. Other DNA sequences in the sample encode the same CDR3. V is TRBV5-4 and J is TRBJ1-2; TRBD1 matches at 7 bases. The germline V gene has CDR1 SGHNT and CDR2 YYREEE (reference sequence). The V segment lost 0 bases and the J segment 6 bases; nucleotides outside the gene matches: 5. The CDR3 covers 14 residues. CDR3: CASSLGRGTDGYTF. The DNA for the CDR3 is TGTGCCAGCAGCTTGGGCAGGGGGACGGATGGCTACACCTTC.

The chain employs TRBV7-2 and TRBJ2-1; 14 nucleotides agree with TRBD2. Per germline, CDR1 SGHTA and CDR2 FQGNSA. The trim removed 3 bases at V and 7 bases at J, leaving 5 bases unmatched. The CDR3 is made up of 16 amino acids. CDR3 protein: CASSFRLAGGRNEQFF. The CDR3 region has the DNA TGTGCCAGCAGCTTCCGACTAGCGGGAGGGCGGAATGAGCAGTTCTTC.